This T cell receptor beta chain emerged from a study of CD8 T cells in ankylosing spondylitis. Study results and limitations: Blood of patients with ankylosing spondylitis appeared to be characterized by a TCR beta motif of several highly homologous variants. Reports say disease-linked clones showed up significantly more in matched ankylosing spondylitis synovial fluid.

This clonotype was recorded a few times. The target antigen is unknown. TCRdb re-called the 5' RACE reads through MiXCR, storing one row per CDR3 protein. The table lists approximately 220,000 distinct CDR3 sequences, roughly a tenth of them singletons. V was clipped by 0 bases and J by 4 bases, with 5 bases between them. Germline V gene lookup returns CDR1 KGHDR and CDR2 SFDVKD. The CDR3 spans 14 residues. Sequences were obtained from blood, either unsorted or a sorted T cell fraction (not recorded which). J is TRBJ2-2 and V is TRBV24-1; D is uncertain. The TCR originated in a male donor with ankylosing spondylitis or in good health (not recorded which). The CDR3 coding sequence is TGTGCCACCAGTGATTTGGGTTTCACCGGGGAGCTGTTTTTT. Amino acids: CATSDLGFTGELFF.